This T cell receptor (beta chain) was identified in a study of OX40 agonist ivuxolimab in advanced cancers. Across the study: Patients were treated with intravenous ivuxolimab, dosed at 0.01 to 10 mg/kg and infused every 2 weeks. Patients with hepatocellular carcinoma, melanoma, renal cell or head and neck cancer made up the dose-escalation patients. Study results and limitations: Low normalized T-cell clonal expansion was additionally recorded for some nonresponders. Relative to CD4+ cells, CD8+ T cells on average had more expanded clones.

The CDR3 has 13 residues. Between the trimmed V and J ends, which lost 2 bases and 6 bases, there was a span of 10 bases. CDR1 is MNHEY and CDR2 is SVGAGI in the germline V gene. TCRdb keeps only in-frame clones here, not all; method: immunoSEQ multiplex PCR. The profile shows tens of thousands of clones, around nine tenths of them singletons. In regard to this clone: The antigen is undetermined.

The receptor's source is an adult with an advanced solid tumor such as melanoma, head and neck, liver or kidney cancer. The sequenced sample was CD4+ or CD8+ T cells sorted from blood, obtained in a trial of the OX40 agonist ivuxolimab. The rearrangement joins TRBV6-5 to TRBJ1-2; D is unresolved. CDR3 region: CASSYTRVNGYTF. The CDR3 DNA is TGTGCCAGCAGTTACACGCGTGTGAATGGCTACACCTTC.